The 21 T cell receptor beta chains listed next were all sequenced from one sample in a study of TIL therapy for anti-PD-1-resistant metastatic lung cancer. This was the immunoSEQ v3 assay. This table comes from immunoSEQ multiplex PCR, and its TCRdb copy is limited to in-frame clones, with some not included. The repertoire includes under 70,000 clones, around nine tenths of them detected once, and 2.5% to 3% sits in the top ten. Time point in this sample: pre-treatment sample, taken before nivolumab and TIL therapy. The source material was blood, sampled at baseline. The receptors here all came from a person aged 25 to 85 with non-small cell lung cancer.

The chain is built from TRBV7-3 and TRBJ2-3; TRBD2 aligns across 8 bases. Germline V gene sequence: CDR1 SGHTA, CDR2 FQGTGA. V lost 5 bases and J lost 3; bases outside the gene matches: 4. This CDR3 region has 14 residues. CDR3 sequence reads: CASSRSGGTDTQYF. The CDR3 DNA reads TGTGCCAGCAGCCGGAGCGGGGGTACAGATACGCAGTATTTT.

The chain uses TRBV11-2 and TRBJ1-1; TRBD1 agrees at 11 bases. V gave up 2 bases and J gave up 5 bases; unmatched junction bases: 7. The CDR3 runs to 16 residues. The germline CDR1 and CDR2 sequences are SGHAT and FQNNGV. The CDR3 bases are TGTGCCAGCAGCTTACGGACAGGGGGCGCGGGTACTGAAGCTTTCTTT. This sequence encodes CASSLRTGGAGTEAFF.

J is TRBJ1-3 and V is TRBV9; tentatively, D is TRBD1 (5 bases). V lost 0 bases and J lost 4, with 11 bases in between. The CDR3 extends over 15 amino acids. The V gene's germline CDR1 is SGDLS and CDR2 YYNGEE. The CDR3 DNA is TGTGCCAGCAGCGTAGAAGGAGGGGTCGGAAACACCATATATTTT. Translation gives CASSVEGGVGNTIYF.

This clone is a singleton in its sample. This chain uses TRBV6-5 with TRBJ1-2; no firm D call. Deletions cut 6 bases from V and 8 bases from J, with 22 bases between. Per the germline V gene, CDR1 is MNHEY and CDR2 is SVGAGI. This CDR3 is built from 15 residues. The CDR3 coding sequence is TGTGCCAGCAGCCCGCAGGCGATCGCAATAACCGGCTACACCTTC. Translation gives CASSPQAIAITGYTF.

The CDR3 DNA sequence: TGCAGCGTTGGGCCGACCACAGATACGCAGTATTTT. Amino acids: CSVGPTTDTQYF. This chain uses TRBV29-1 with TRBJ2-3; no definite D call. Germline values: CDR1 SQVTM, CDR2 ANQGSEA. Trimming pared 4 bases from V and 2 bases from J, leaving 7 bases between. This CDR3 is built from 12 residues.

This chain links TRBV27 with TRBJ2-7, with no clear D. Germline values: CDR1 MNHEY, CDR2 SMNVEV (reference sequence). Between the trimmed V and J ends, which lost 6 bases and 3 bases, there was a span of 12 bases. The CDR3 has 13 residues. The DNA for the CDR3 is TGTGCCAGCAGACGTACACAGAACTACGAGCAGTACTTC. This sequence encodes CASRRTQNYEQYF.

The CDR3 here is CSVERGSYEQYF. The CDR3 nucleotides read TGCAGCGTCGAACGGGGGAGCTACGAGCAGTACTTC. V and J are TRBV29-1 and TRBJ2-7; a possible D gene is TRBD2 (6 bases). V lost 6 bases, J lost 3 bases, and 12 bases lay in between. Germline V gene lookup returns CDR1 SQVTM and CDR2 ANQGSEA. The CDR3 extends over 12 amino acids.

V gene TRBV18 combines with J gene TRBJ1-6; D possibly corresponds to TRBD1 (5 bases). This CDR3 is built from 18 residues. Per the germline V gene, CDR1 is KGHSH and CDR2 is LQKENI. Trimming stripped 3 bases from V and 0 bases from J, with 15 bases between. In nucleotides, the CDR3 is TGTGCCAGCTCACCTCGGCCTGGGGGAAGCTCCTATAATTCACCCCTCCACTTT. Translation gives CASSPRPGGSSYNSPLHF. The complete variable domain, with remaining parts taken from reference TRBV18 and TRBJ1-6, reads NAGVMQNPRHLVRRRGQEARLRCSPMKGHSHVYWYRQLPEEGLKFMVYLQKENIIDESGMPKERFSAEFPKEGPSILRIQQVVRGDSAAYFCASSPRPGGSSYNSPLHFGNGTRLTVT.

The chain recombines TRBV2 with TRBJ1-5, with a weak D call TRBD1 (5 bases). The germline V gene has CDR1 SNHLY and CDR2 FYNNEI. The CDR3 contains 14 residues. V lost 3 bases and J lost 4, with 10 bases in between. CDR3 DNA sequence: TGTGCCAGCAGTGACTCGACAGCGAATCAGCCCCAGCATTTT. Protein: CASSDSTANQPQHF.

V is TRBV9 and J is TRBJ2-3; D gene unclear. This CDR3 is 14 amino acids long. The germline gives CDR1 SGDLS, CDR2 YYNGEE. V dropped 1 base and J dropped 0 bases, with 6 bases sitting between them. CDR3: CASSVSPSTDTQYF. CDR3 in DNA: TGTGCCAGCAGCGTATCTCCCAGCACAGATACGCAGTATTTT.

The chain joins TRBV28 to TRBJ1-3, with D unclear. Trimming left V 2 bases short and J 4 bases short, with 3 bases between. The CDR3 loop spans 12 amino acids. Germline-derived CDR1 and CDR2 are MDHEN and SYDVKM. As DNA, the CDR3 is TGTGCCAGCAGTTTAGCAGGAAACACCATATATTTT. Protein product: CASSLAGNTIYF.

The V and J genes are TRBV4-1 and TRBJ2-5; 7 nucleotides agree with TRBD2. Germline values: CDR1 MGHRA, CDR2 YSYEKL. With 0 bases clipped from V and 5 bases from J, the junction kept 12 bases outside the gene matches. This CDR3 contains 17 residues. The CDR3 DNA is TGCGCCAGCAGCCAAGAGGGGAGGGGACCTTCGTGGGAGACCCAGTACTTC. Residues: CASSQEGRGPSWETQYF.

The rearrangement joins TRBV2 to TRBJ2-3; TRBD1 agrees at 12 bases. V shed 8 bases, J shed 5 bases, and the junction held 8 bases outside the gene matches. This CDR3 has 15 residues. From germline, CDR1 is SNHLY and CDR2 FYNNEI. CDR3 bases: TGTGCCAGCGCCGAAGGGACAGGGGGCGGAGATACGCAGTATTTT. Amino acid sequence: CASAEGTGGGDTQYF.

The rearrangement uses TRBV28 and TRBJ2-3; TRBD2 agrees at 9 bases. The J segment lost 1 base and the V segment lost 9 bases, leaving 8 bases of the junction unmatched. CDR1 and CDR2 from the germline V gene are MDHEN and SYDVKM. This CDR3 contains 15 residues. As DNA, the CDR3 is TGTGCCAGTTCCCAAGCGGGAGGAGGCACAGATACGCAGTATTTT. Translation: CASSQAGGGTDTQYF.

Points on this clone: Other DNA sequences from this sample encode an identical CDR3 as well. The chain combines TRBV11-2 with TRBJ1-1; no clear D gene. Germline V gives CDR1 SGHAT, CDR2 FQNNGV. Trimming took 0 bases from V and 1 from J, leaving 3 bases between them. The CDR3 has 13 residues. The CDR3 DNA reads TGTGCCAGCAGCTTAGAGGGGAACACTGAAGCTTTCTTT. Translation gives CASSLEGNTEAFF.

The chain joins TRBV27 to TRBJ2-6; D is ambiguous. The CDR3 is 16 amino acids. Per germline, CDR1 MNHEY and CDR2 SMNVEV (reference sequence). V was trimmed by 5 bases and J by 2 bases, leaving 13 bases between them. CDR3 DNA sequence: TGTGCCAGCAGTCTGAACAGCATCCCTGGGGCCAACGTCCTGACTTTC. This gives the protein CASSLNSIPGANVLTF.

The rearrangement joins TRBV11-3 to TRBJ2-3; D uncertain. Germline V gene sequence: CDR1 SGHNT, CDR2 YENEEA. This CDR3 has 13 amino acids. Trimming removed 3 bases at V and 3 bases at J, with 7 bases between. CDR3 in amino acids: CASSLGWTDTQYF. CDR3 sequence (DNA): TGTGCCAGCAGCTTGGGGTGGACAGATACGCAGTATTTT.

V usage is TRBV4-2 and J usage is TRBJ2-1, with 7 bases aligning to TRBD2. The CDR3 spans 15 residues. The V gene end was trimmed by 5 bases and the J gene end by 8 bases; junction bases not matched to a gene: 12. The germline CDR1 and CDR2 sequences are LGHNA and YNFKEQ. CDR3 residues: CASSSRLLAPDEQFF. The DNA for the CDR3 is TGTGCCAGCAGCTCTCGCCTACTAGCGCCGGATGAGCAGTTCTTC.

The chain links TRBV6-1 to TRBJ1-2, with 8 bases fitting TRBD1. This CDR3 is built from 15 residues. J gave up 6 bases and V 1 base, and 7 bases lay outside the gene matches. Germline CDR1 MNHNS, CDR2 SASEGT. CDR3 in amino acids: CASSEGRQGANGYTF. Here the CDR3 DNA reads TGTGCCAGCAGTGAAGGTCGGCAGGGGGCAAATGGCTACACCTTC.

CDR3 sequence reads: CASSSGGGTLRGYTF. The CDR3 DNA is TGTGCCAGCAGCTCCGGGGGAGGGACTCTCCGGGGCTACACCTTC. This chain joins TRBV5-6 and TRBJ1-2, with D perhaps TRBD1 (5 bases). CDR1 is SGHDT, CDR2 YYEEEE, per germline. CDR3 length equals 15 residues. V was pared by 3 bases and J by 8 bases, with 20 bases between. Drawing the rest from reference TRBV5-6 and TRBJ1-2, the complete variable domain is DAGVTQSPTHLIKTRGQQVTLRCSPKSGHDTVSWYQQALGQGPQFIFQYYEEEERQRGNFPDRFSGHQFPNYSSELNVNALLLGDSALYLCASSSGGGTLRGYTFGSGTRLTVV.

The V gene is TRBV2, the J gene TRBJ1-2; D might be TRBD1 (6 bases). The CDR3 spans 15 residues. Germline V gene lookup returns CDR1 SNHLY and CDR2 FYNNEI. V was trimmed by 5 bases and J by 5 bases, leaving 18 bases between them. CDR3 nucleotide sequence: TGTGCCAGCAGTTTTGACAGGACCTCTGGTTATGGCTACACCTTC. Its protein product is CASSFDRTSGYGYTF.